This is a list of T cell receptor beta chains from one sample in a study of metastatic and nonmetastatic thyroid tumors. TCRdb re-processed the PCR reads through MiXCR. The top ten clones hold 15% to 20% of a sample with 30,000 to 45,000 clones, around a third of them seen once. What was sequenced was tumor tissue. These receptors came from a female donor with papillary thyroid cancer or a benign thyroid nodule (not recorded which). Some clones in this sample may be carry-over from other donors' samples. Each CDR3 is given with its conserved first and last residue. The D gene is left open where the match is weak. A row's size may be missing; if present it is once, few, many or a size class.

CDR3aa | CDR3nt | j_gene | d_gene | v_gene | abundance
CASSEGTMVAYEQYF | TGTGCCAGCAGTGAAGGGACAATGGTTGCCTACGAGCAGTACTTC | TRBJ2-7 | - | TRBV6-1 | few
CSATGGRQGGEKLFF | TGCAGCGCCACCGGAGGTCGTCAGGGCGGGGAAAAACTGTTTTTT | TRBJ1-4 | - | TRBV29-1 | -
CSASPTDTEAFF | TGCAGTGCTAGTCCGACAGACACTGAAGCTTTCTTT | TRBJ1-1 | - | TRBV20-1 | -
CAIWLDRCNYGYTF | TGTGCCATCTGGTTGGACCGCTGTAACTATGGCTACACCTTC | TRBJ1-2 | - | TRBV10-3 | once
CASRSQGAWARGYTF | TGTGCCAGCAGGTCACAGGGGGCTTGGGCCCGTGGCTACACCTTC | TRBJ1-2 | TRBD1 | TRBV28 | -
CASINQGTYNSPLHF | TGTGCCAGCATCAATCAGGGGACCTATAATTCACCCCTCCACTTT | TRBJ1-6 | - | TRBV28 | -
CASSLYVWTNTDTQYF | TGTGCCAGCAGTTTATATGTCTGGACGAACACAGATACGCAGTATTTT | TRBJ2-3 | - | TRBV12-3/TRBV12-4 | -
CASSPTSGGAGELFF | TGTGCCAGCAGCCCGACTAGCGGGGGGGCCGGGGAGCTGTTTTTT | TRBJ2-2 | TRBD2 | TRBV4-2 | -
CASSFTGNTEAFF | TGTGCCAGCAGTTTCACAGGGAACACTGAAGCTTTCTTT | TRBJ1-1 | - | TRBV28 | -
CASSLTGMSYGYTF | TGTGCCAGTAGCCTGACAGGGATGAGCTATGGCTACACCTTC | TRBJ1-2 | TRBD1 | TRBV19 | -
CASSNSGSADTQYF | TGTGCCAGCAGCAACAGCGGGAGCGCAGATACGCAGTATTTT | TRBJ2-3 | TRBD2 | TRBV6-1 | -
CASSFSETGWYEQYF | TGTGCCAGCAGTTTTTCCGAGACAGGGTGGTACGAGCAGTACTTC | TRBJ2-7 | TRBD1 | TRBV12-3/TRBV12-4 | few
CASSQGLTSLLTGELFF | TGTGCCAGCAGCCAAGGTTTGACCAGCCTCCTCACCGGGGAGCTGTTTTTT | TRBJ2-2 | - | TRBV14 | -
CASSQEGGNTIYF | TGTGCCAGCAGCCAAGAGGGGGGAAACACCATATATTTT | TRBJ1-3 | - | TRBV3-1 | medium-sized
CASSYSITRQGAEQYF | TGTGCCAGCAGTTACTCGATTACGAGACAGGGGGCCGAGCAGTACTTC | TRBJ2-7 | TRBD1 | TRBV6-6 | few
CASRQPMNTEAFF | TGTGCCAGCAGGCAGCCTATGAACACTGAAGCTTTCTTT | TRBJ1-1 | - | TRBV6-1 | few
CASSQGVGEKLFF | TGCGCCAGCAGCCAAGGGGTAGGAGAAAAACTGTTTTTT | TRBJ1-4 | - | TRBV5-1 | few
CAWSSIVDPKTGAEQYF | TGTGCCTGGAGTAGTATAGTAGATCCCAAAACAGGGGCCGAGCAGTACTTC | TRBJ2-7 | TRBD1 | TRBV30 | few
CATSRDKGPAPGYTF | TGTGCCACCAGCAGAGATAAAGGGCCAGCTCCTGGCTACACCTTC | TRBJ1-2 | - | TRBV15 | few
CASSSRAGTGEDGYTF | TGTGCCAGCAGCTCGAGAGCCGGGACAGGGGAAGATGGCTACACCTTC | TRBJ1-2 | TRBD1 | TRBV7-3 | -
CASSTKREQFF | TGTGCCAGCAGCACCAAGCGCGAGCAGTTCTTC | TRBJ2-1 | - | TRBV28 | -
CSANRLAGRIQGGDTQYF | TGCAGTGCTAATAGACTAGCGGGAAGAATCCAAGGGGGAGATACGCAGTATTTT | TRBJ2-3 | TRBD2 | TRBV20-1 | -
CASRRAGGSTDTQYF | TGTGCCAGCAGGAGGGCGGGAGGAAGCACAGATACGCAGTATTTT | TRBJ2-3 | TRBD2 | TRBV5-5 | -
CASTIGGAGELFF | TGTGCCAGTACCATTGGAGGGGCCGGGGAGCTGTTTTTT | TRBJ2-2 | - | TRBV19 | many
CASSSDGYDYGYTF | TGTGCCAGCAGTTCGGACGGGTATGACTATGGCTACACCTTC | TRBJ1-2 | - | TRBV6-1 | -
CASSLGRRGADYGYTF | TGTGCCAGCAGCTTGGGTCGGCGGGGGGCGGACTATGGCTACACCTTC | TRBJ1-2 | - | TRBV11-3 | -
CASSIGTGQYNEQFF | TGTGCCAGCAGCATCGGGACAGGACAATACAATGAGCAGTTCTTC | TRBJ2-1 | TRBD1 | TRBV11-1 | -
CASSADSIYGYTF | TGTGCCAGCAGCGCGGACAGCATCTATGGCTACACCTTC | TRBJ1-2 | - | TRBV11-2 | few
CASSPSSGSHHEQFF | TGTGCCAGCAGCCCCTCTAGCGGGAGCCACCATGAGCAGTTCTTC | TRBJ2-1 | TRBD2 | TRBV12-3/TRBV12-4 | once
CASSDGLYSNQPQHF | TGTGCCAGCAGTGACGGACTTTATAGCAATCAGCCCCAGCATTTT | TRBJ1-5 | - | TRBV12-3/TRBV12-4 | -
CASSRTREETQYF | TGTGCCAGCAGCAGGACCAGAGAAGAGACCCAGTACTTC | TRBJ2-5 | - | TRBV27 | -
CASRDIQGEAQPQHF | TGTGCCAGCAGAGACATACAGGGGGAAGCTCAGCCCCAGCATTTT | TRBJ1-5 | TRBD1 | TRBV4-2 | -
CASSEFGTVAETQYF | TGTGCCAGCAGTGAATTCGGGACAGTGGCGGAGACCCAGTACTTC | TRBJ2-5 | TRBD1 | TRBV6-1 | few
CASSVHEQYF | TGTGCCAGCAGTGTCCACGAGCAGTACTTC | TRBJ2-7 | - | TRBV6-1 | -
CSARDVRNEQFF | TGCAGTGCTAGAGATGTTCGCAATGAGCAGTTCTTC | TRBJ2-1 | - | TRBV20-1 | -
CASSVGLGSPAGAFF | TGTGCCAGTAGTGTGGGGTTGGGGTCCCCCGCAGGAGCTTTCTTT | TRBJ1-1 | - | TRBV19 | many
CASSLDTNYHNEQFF | TGTGCCAGCAGCTTAGATACGAACTACCACAATGAGCAGTTCTTC | TRBJ2-1 | - | TRBV11-2 | large
CASSTGPRDGYTF | TGTGCCAGCAGCACGGGACCTCGGGATGGCTACACCTTC | TRBJ1-2 | - | TRBV7-9 | -
CASSGLAENTGELFF | TGTGCCAGCAGTGGACTAGCGGAGAACACCGGGGAGCTGTTTTTT | TRBJ2-2 | TRBD2 | TRBV11-3 | -
CASSLTGPTTIYF | TGTGCCAGCAGTCTGACAGGACCAACCACCATATATTTT | TRBJ1-3 | - | TRBV11-2 | -
CAISATGGTSSGGYTF | TGTGCCATCAGTGCGACAGGGGGCACCTCCTCGGGAGGCTACACCTTC | TRBJ1-2 | TRBD1 | TRBV10-3 | -